This T cell receptor beta chain was profiled in a study of CD8 T cells in Susac syndrome. Reverse transcription used roughly 0.5 to 1 ug RNA and random hexamers. Using its own MiXCR run on the immunoSEQ multiplex PCR reads, TCRdb lists one record per CDR3 protein. The data contain under 200,000 distinct CDR3 sequences, under 95% of them singletons. Trimming stripped 6 bases from V and 6 bases from J, with 24 bases between. Per the germline V gene, CDR1 is SQVTM and CDR2 is ANQGSEA. The CDR3 is 15 residues long. The V and J genes are TRBV29-1 and TRBJ2-7, with D tentatively TRBD1 (5 bases). Specimen: CD4+ T cells from PBMCs. The receptor comes from a human donor in good health. CDR3 bases: TGCAGCGTCCTTTACTACGGACATGGGTTGACCGAGCAGTACTTC. Amino acids: CSVLYYGHGLTEQYF.